This T cell receptor beta chain was obtained from a study of siplizumab effects on memory and regulatory T cells. The repertoire was sequenced with immunoSEQ multiplex PCR; TCRdb's copy has only in-frame clones and lacks some. The sample lists about 62,000 clones, roughly 85% occurring once. This TCR was recovered from a human donor in good health. Sequencing was done on a sample of memory CD4+ T cells sorted from blood.

For the CDR3, the DNA is TGTGCCAGCAGTGTTGGAGGGGACTACGAGCAGTACTTC. Its translation: CASSVGGDYEQYF. The genes are TRBV6-1 and TRBJ2-7, with D possibly TRBD2 on 6 matching bases. Trimming shortened V by 4 bases and J by 3 bases, and 10 bases separated the two germline ends. CDR3 length equals 13 residues. Looked up from germline, CDR1 is MNHNS and CDR2 is SASEGT.